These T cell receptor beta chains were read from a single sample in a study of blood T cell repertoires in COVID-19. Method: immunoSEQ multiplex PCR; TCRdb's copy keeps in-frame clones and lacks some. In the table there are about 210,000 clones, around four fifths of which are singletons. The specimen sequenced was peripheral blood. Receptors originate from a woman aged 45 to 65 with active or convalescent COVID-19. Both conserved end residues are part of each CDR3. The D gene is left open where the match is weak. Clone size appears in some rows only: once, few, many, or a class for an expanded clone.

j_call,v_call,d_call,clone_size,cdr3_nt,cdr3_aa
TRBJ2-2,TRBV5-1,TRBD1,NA,TGCGCCAGCAGCTCAGGGGGCCTGAACACCGGGGAGCTGTTTTTT,CASSSGGLNTGELFF
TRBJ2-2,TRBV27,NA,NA,TGTGCCAGCAGTTTATGGCAGGGAAGGGTTACGGGCGGGGAGCTGTTTTTT,CASSLWQGRVTGGELFF
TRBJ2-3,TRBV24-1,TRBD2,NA,TGTGCCACCGGCGGGGGGGGTCCAGATACGCAGTATTTT,CATGGGGPDTQYF
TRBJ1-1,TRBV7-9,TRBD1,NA,TGTGCCAGCAGCTCACGACAGGGCGCCACTGAAGCTTTCTTT,CASSSRQGATEAFF
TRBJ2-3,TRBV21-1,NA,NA,TGTGCCAGCAGCTTCAACGTTACGGGGGCAGATACGCAGTATTTT,CASSFNVTGADTQYF
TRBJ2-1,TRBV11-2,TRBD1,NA,TGTGCCAGCAGCCCTTATGGGACAGGGGGCTGGGGTGAGCAGTTCTTC,CASSPYGTGGWGEQFF
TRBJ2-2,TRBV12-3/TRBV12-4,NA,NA,TGTGCCAGCAGGACAGGGAACACCGGGGAGCTGTTTTTT,CASRTGNTGELFF
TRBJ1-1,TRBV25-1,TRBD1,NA,TGTGCCAGCAGTGATTCAGGGGGCGCGGGAGAAGCTTTCTTT,CASSDSGGAGEAFF
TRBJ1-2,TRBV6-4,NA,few,TGTGCCAGCAGTCAAGGGACACAGGGCCTCCTATATGGCTACACCTTC,CASSQGTQGLLYGYTF
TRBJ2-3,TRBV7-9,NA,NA,TGTGCCAGCAGCTTGGGAGTTGGGGCAGATACGCAGTATTTT,CASSLGVGADTQYF
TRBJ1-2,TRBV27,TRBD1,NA,TGTGCCAGCAGGACGACGACAGGGAACTATGGCTACACCTTC,CASRTTTGNYGYTF
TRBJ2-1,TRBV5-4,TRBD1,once,TGTGCCAGCAGCTTGGCCCCCGGACAGGGATCCTACAATGAGCAGTTCTTC,CASSLAPGQGSYNEQFF
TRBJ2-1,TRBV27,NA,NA,TGTGCCAGCAGTTTATCGTTCTGGGGCCGCAATGAGCAGTTCTTC,CASSLSFWGRNEQFF
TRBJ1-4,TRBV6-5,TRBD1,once,TGTGCCAGTTCGACAGGGGGTGCAACTAATGAAAAACTGTTTTTT,CASSTGGATNEKLFF
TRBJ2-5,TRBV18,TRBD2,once,TGTGCCAGCTCACCACCGACGGGAGGACTTCAAGAGACCCAGTACTTC,CASSPPTGGLQETQYF
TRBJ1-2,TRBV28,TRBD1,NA,TGTGCCAGCTGCCCTGGGGGGACAGGGCATGGCTACACCTTC,CASCPGGTGHGYTF
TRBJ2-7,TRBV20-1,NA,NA,TGCAGTGCTAGGGGGAGCTACGAGCAGTACTTC,CSARGSYEQYF
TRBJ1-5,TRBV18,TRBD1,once,TGTGCCAGCTCACCACGGCAGGGGGAAAATCAGCCCCAGCATTTT,CASSPRQGENQPQHF
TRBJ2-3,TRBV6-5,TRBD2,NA,TGTGCCTCAACGGGGGGAGGGAGCGCAGATACGCAGTATTTT,CASTGGGSADTQYF
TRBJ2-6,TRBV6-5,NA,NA,TGTGCCAGCTCTCCGGGGGTTTCTGGGGCCAACGTCCTGACTTTC,CASSPGVSGANVLTF
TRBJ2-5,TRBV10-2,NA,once,TGCGCCAGCGGAGTCGGCGAGACCCAGTACTTC,CASGVGETQYF
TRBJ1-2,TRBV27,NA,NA,TGTGCCAGCGGACCGAGGGTCGCCTATGGCTACACCTTC,CASGPRVAYGYTF
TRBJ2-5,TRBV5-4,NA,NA,TGTGCCAGCAGCTTGCCGACTACAGAGACCCAGTACTTC,CASSLPTTETQYF
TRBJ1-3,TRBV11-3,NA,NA,TGTGCCAGCAGCTTAGGGGGACAATCCGGAAACACCATATATTTT,CASSLGGQSGNTIYF
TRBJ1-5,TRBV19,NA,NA,TGTGCCAGTAGTATACTATTCGGACAGAGCAATCAGCCCCAGCATTTT,CASSILFGQSNQPQHF
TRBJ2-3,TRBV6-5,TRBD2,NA,TGTGCCAGCAGTTACCGCCTAGCGGGAAATCCAGATACGCAGTATTTT,CASSYRLAGNPDTQYF
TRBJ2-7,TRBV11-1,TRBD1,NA,TGTGCCAGCAGTCCTCCGGGACAGCGACACTACGAGCAGTACTTC,CASSPPGQRHYEQYF
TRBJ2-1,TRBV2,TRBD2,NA,TGTGCCAGCAGTTCCCGACGAGCGGGGGTGACCTACAATGAGCAGTTCTTC,CASSSRRAGVTYNEQFF
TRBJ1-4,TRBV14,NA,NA,TGTGCCAGCAGCCAATTGGAGGGCTCTAATGAAAAACTGTTTTTT,CASSQLEGSNEKLFF
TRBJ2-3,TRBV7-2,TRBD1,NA,TGTGCCAGCATCCGGGAGGGACAGGGGGAGTCGCAGTATTTT,CASIREGQGESQYF
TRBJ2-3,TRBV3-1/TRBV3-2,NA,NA,TGTGCCAGCAGCACTCCGACAGGAGACACAGATACGCAGTATTTT,CASSTPTGDTDTQYF
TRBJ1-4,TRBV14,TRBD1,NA,TGTGCCAGCAGCCCGGGGACAGTACCCTCTAATGAAAAACTGTTTTTT,CASSPGTVPSNEKLFF
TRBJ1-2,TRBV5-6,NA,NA,TGTGCCAGCAGCCAAGGGGGGGCCTCTGGCTACACCTTC,CASSQGGASGYTF
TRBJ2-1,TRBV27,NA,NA,TGTGCCAGCAGTTTAGACGGGAGAAATGAGCAGTTCTTC,CASSLDGRNEQFF
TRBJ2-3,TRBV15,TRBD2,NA,TGTGCCACCAGCAGAGGGGTAGCGGGGGTCACAGATACGCAGTATTTT,CATSRGVAGVTDTQYF
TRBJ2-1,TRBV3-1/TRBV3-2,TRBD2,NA,TGTGCCAGCAGCCAGCCTGGGACTAGCGGAAATAATGAGCAGTTCTTC,CASSQPGTSGNNEQFF
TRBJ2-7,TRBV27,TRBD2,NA,TGTGCCAGCTCGGGACTAGCGGGATCAACCTACGAGCAGTACTTC,CASSGLAGSTYEQYF
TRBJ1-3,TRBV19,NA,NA,TGTGCCAGTCACCCTGTAGGGGGGGACATCCGGAACACCATATATTTT,CASHPVGGDIRNTIYF
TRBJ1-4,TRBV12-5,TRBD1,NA,TGTGCTAGTGGCAATGGACAGGGTTATGAAAAACTGTTTTTT,CASGNGQGYEKLFF
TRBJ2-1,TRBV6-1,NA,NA,TGTGCCAGCAGTGAATCAGCGAACTCCTACAATGAGCAGTTCTTC,CASSESANSYNEQFF
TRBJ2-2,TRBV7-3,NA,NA,TGTGCCAGCAGCCCAGGGGGGCGGAACACCGGGGAGCTGTTTTTT,CASSPGGRNTGELFF
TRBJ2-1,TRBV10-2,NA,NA,TGCGCCAGCAGTGTACCAGGACTACCGCAAAAAGAGCAGTTCTTC,CASSVPGLPQKEQFF
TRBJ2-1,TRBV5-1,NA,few,TGCGCCAGCAGCCGAGTGGAGTGGGAGCAGTTCTTC,CASSRVEWEQFF
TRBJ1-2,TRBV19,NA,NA,TGTGCCAGTAGTATAGAAGACAGAAACTATGGCTACACCTTC,CASSIEDRNYGYTF
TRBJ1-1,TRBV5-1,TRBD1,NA,TGCGCCAGCAGCTTGAGACAGGGGGTAGGGGACACTGAAGCTTTCTTT,CASSLRQGVGDTEAFF
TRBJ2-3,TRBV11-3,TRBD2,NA,TGTGCCAGCAGTGATACCTTAGGACTAGCGGGGGCCACAGATACGCAGTATTTT,CASSDTLGLAGATDTQYF
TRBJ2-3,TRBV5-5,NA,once,TGTGCCAGCAGCTTGGCCGCCGGGGATACGCAGTATTTT,CASSLAAGDTQYF
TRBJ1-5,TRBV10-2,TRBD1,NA,TGCGCCAGCAGTGAGTCGAAGGGGGCTGGCAATCAGCCCCAGCATTTT,CASSESKGAGNQPQHF